The 9 T cell receptor beta chains given below trace back to one sample, sequenced in a study of blood T cell repertoires in COVID-19. The protocol was immunoSEQ multiplex PCR, while the TCRdb copy is restricted to in-frame clones and leaves out a portion. The sample lists 400,000 to 500,000 clones, around nine tenths occurring once. The sample comprised PBMCs or T cells enriched from blood (not recorded which). Receptors originate from a woman aged 18-35 years who had been exposed to COVID-19.

V and J are TRBV2 and TRBJ1-4; 7 nucleotides match TRBD1. V shed 6 bases, J shed 10 bases, and the junction held 11 bases outside the gene matches. Germline V gene data show CDR1 as SNHLY and CDR2 as FYNNEI. The CDR3 runs to 14 residues. The DNA for the CDR3 is TGTGCCAGCAGCCTAGGGGGCGCGGGGGGAAAACTGTTTTTT. It encodes CASSLGGAGGKLFF. Full variable domain (missing parts from reference TRBV2 and TRBJ1-4): EPEVTQTPSHQVTQMGQEVILRCVPISNHLYFYWYRQILGQKVEFLVSFYNNEISEKSEIFDDQFSVERPDGSNFTLKIRSTKLEDSAMYFCASSLGGAGGKLFFGSGTQLSVL.

The chain couples TRBV5-1 to TRBJ2-1; the D gene is possibly TRBD1 (6 bases). The V and J ends lost 0 bases and 9 bases respectively, with 19 bases between them. Germline V gene data show CDR1 as SGHRS and CDR2 as YFSETQ. The CDR3 covers 16 residues. CDR3 in amino acids: CASSLGGWDKESEQFF. The CDR3 coding sequence is TGCGCCAGCAGCTTGGGTGGCTGGGACAAGGAATCTGAGCAGTTCTTC.

The J gene is TRBJ1-1, the V gene TRBV4-3; D unresolved. The CDR3 consists of 12 residues. CDR1 is LGHNA, CDR2 YSLEER, per germline. V shed 4 bases and J shed 8 bases, with 11 bases lying between them. The CDR3 sequence is CASSPIRGEAFF. The CDR3, as DNA: TGCGCCAGCAGCCCCATCAGAGGAGAAGCTTTCTTT.

The chain links TRBV28 to TRBJ1-3, with 8 bases fitting TRBD1. Trimming removed 4 bases from V and 4 bases from J; junction bases left unmatched: 6. The CDR3 extends over 15 amino acids. Germline V gives CDR1 MDHEN, CDR2 SYDVKM. The CDR3 sequence is CASSSGQDIGNTIYF. The CDR3 DNA follows: TGTGCCAGCAGTTCGGGACAGGACATCGGAAACACCATATATTTT.

This clone was seen just once. The chain couples TRBV7-2 to TRBJ2-7, with TRBD1 matching 7 bases. With V trimmed by 1 base and J by 0 bases, 9 bases remained unmatched. This CDR3 comprises 17 residues. Looked up from germline, CDR1 is SGHTA and CDR2 is FQGNSA. The CDR3 DNA reads TGTGCCAGCAGCTTAGTAGGGCCCGGGACAGCCTCCTACGAGCAGTACTTC. Its translation is CASSLVGPGTASYEQYF.

The V gene is TRBV5-6, the J gene TRBJ2-3; possibly TRBD2 for D (6 bases). V was shortened by 3 bases and J by 0 bases, with 14 bases between the two germline ends. In germline, CDR1 is SGHDT, CDR2 YYEEEE. The CDR3 consists of 16 residues. CDR3: CASSSGLSLSTDTQYF. CDR3 bases: TGTGCCAGCAGCTCGGGACTTTCCCTTAGCACAGATACGCAGTATTTT.

The chain links TRBV27 to TRBJ1-5; D not certain. The ends were cut back, 6 bases at V and 3 bases at J, with 6 bases in the middle. This CDR3 has 12 residues. The germline CDR1 and CDR2 sequences are MNHEY and SMNVEV (reference sequence). CDR3 loop: CASRGVNQPQHF. The CDR3 DNA sequence: TGTGCCAGCAGGGGAGTCAATCAGCCCCAGCATTTT.

V gene TRBV7-9 combines with J gene TRBJ1-3; D may be TRBD1 (6 bases). CDR1 and CDR2 (germline): SEHNR, FQNEAQ (reference sequence). V was pared by 8 bases and J by 0 bases, with 14 bases between. The length of the CDR3 is 15 residues. CDR3: CASEDRSHSGNTIYF. The CDR3 nucleotides read TGTGCCAGCGAAGACAGGTCGCACTCTGGAAACACCATATATTTT.

CDR3 in amino acids: CASSQDRKAFF. Here the CDR3 DNA reads TGTGCCAGCAGCCAAGACAGAAAAGCTTTCTTT. J is TRBJ1-1 and V is TRBV28, with D possibly matching TRBD1 (5 bases). The CDR3 is 11 residues long. Germline lookup yields CDR1 MDHEN and CDR2 SYDVKM. The V and J ends lost 6 bases and 9 bases respectively, with 11 bases between them.